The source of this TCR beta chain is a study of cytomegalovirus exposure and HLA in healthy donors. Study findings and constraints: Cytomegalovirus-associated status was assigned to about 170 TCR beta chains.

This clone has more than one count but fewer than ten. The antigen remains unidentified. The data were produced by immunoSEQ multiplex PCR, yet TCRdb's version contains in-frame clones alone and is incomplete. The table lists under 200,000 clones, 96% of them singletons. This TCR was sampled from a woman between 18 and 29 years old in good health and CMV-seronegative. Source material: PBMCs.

The CDR3 protein is CASSQDNRASDGYTF. The CDR3, as DNA: TGCGCCAGCAGCCAAGATAACAGGGCATCGGATGGCTACACCTTC. The chain employs TRBV4-3 and TRBJ1-2; D might be TRBD1 (6 bases). Germline CDR1 and CDR2: LGHNA and YSLEER. V was clipped by 0 bases and J by 6 bases, with 14 bases between them. CDR3 size: 15 residues.